Listed here are 14 T cell receptor beta chains from one sample, sequenced in a study of shared clonotypes between healthy human individuals. CD45RO-negative, CCR7-selected cells formed the naive CD8 fraction, which excluded terminally differentiated effector memory CD45RA+ cells. The protocol was immunoSEQ multiplex PCR, while the TCRdb copy is restricted to in-frame clones and leaves out a portion. The sample shows roughly 2,000,000 clones, around 95% of them seen only once. The sequenced material came from naive CD8+ T cells from PBMCs. These receptors came from a young man in good health. Some clones in this sample may be carry-over from other donors' samples.

V usage is TRBV4-1 and J usage is TRBJ2-1; D call uncertain. The V gene lost 0 bases and the J gene lost 8 bases, with 14 bases spanning the gap. CDR3 size: 15 residues. Germline CDR1 reads MGHRA; CDR2 reads YSYEKL. DNA of the CDR3: TGCGCCAGCAGCCAAGATGATGGCCGAGTGGATGAGCAGTTCTTC. It translates to CASSQDDGRVDEQFF.

This clone was seen more than once but under ten times. This chain connects TRBV7-9 to TRBJ1-1, with D perhaps matching TRBD1 (6 bases). Per germline, CDR1 SEHNR and CDR2 FQNEAQ (reference sequence). Between the trimmed V and J ends, which lost 5 bases and 2 bases, there was a span of 18 bases. The CDR3 covers 16 residues. The chain's CDR3 is CASSAQIRGENTEAFF. The CDR3 DNA reads as TGTGCCAGCAGCGCACAAATCAGGGGAGAAAACACTGAAGCTTTCTTT.

Details on this clone: Other nucleotide sequences in the sample specify the same CDR3. The chain carries TRBV28 and TRBJ2-7; the D gene is possibly TRBD2 (5 bases). The CDR3 has 12 residues. The germline V and J ends were trimmed by 4 bases and 2 bases, with 6 bases remaining between them. The germline gives CDR1 MDHEN, CDR2 SYDVKM. CDR3 DNA: TGTGCCAGCAGTTCCGGGACCTACGAGCAGTACTTC. Encoded protein: CASSSGTYEQYF.

The V and J genes are TRBV7-9 and TRBJ2-7, with a tentative D call TRBD2 (6 bases). Germline-derived CDR1 and CDR2 are SEHNR and FQNEAQ (reference sequence). There are 14 residues in the CDR3. V was trimmed by 3 bases and J by 6 bases, leaving 15 bases between them. Here the CDR3 DNA reads TGTGCCAGCAGCTTCGCGGGGCCGGTAGCCGAGCAGTACTTC. This sequence encodes CASSFAGPVAEQYF. The variable domain in full, completed from reference TRBV7-9 and TRBJ2-7, reads DTGVSQNPRHKITKRGQNVTFRCDPISEHNRLYWYRQTLGQGPEFLTYFQNEAQLEKSRLLSDRFSAERPKGSFSTLEIQRTEQGDSAMYLCASSFAGPVAEQYFGPGTRLTVT.

This chain connects TRBV15 to TRBJ1-5, with unresolved D. This CDR3 has 13 residues. Trimming left V 0 bases short and J 8 bases short, with 8 bases between. Germline V gene sequence: CDR1 LNHNV, CDR2 YYDKDF (reference sequence). In nucleotides, the CDR3 is TGTGCCACCAGCAGAGATCGAGCGGAGCCCCAGCATTTT. As protein: CATSRDRAEPQHF.

Only one count was recorded for this clone. The V gene is TRBV12-5, the J gene TRBJ1-2; tentative D call: TRBD1 (5 bases). Trimming removed 3 bases from V and 8 bases from J, with 13 bases in between. Germline lookup yields CDR1 LGHNT and CDR2 FRNRAP. This CDR3 contains 13 residues. The CDR3 nucleotides are TGTGCTAGTGGTTTTTTTGGGGGTGACGGCTACACCTTC. Its translation: CASGFFGGDGYTF.

This chain joins TRBV7-8 and TRBJ1-2, with D unresolved. Germline CDR1 is SGHVS and CDR2 is FQNEAQ. The CDR3 sequence is 12 residues long. Trimming took 1 base from V and 6 from J, leaving 6 bases between them. The CDR3 reads CASSLVKDGYTF. In DNA form, the CDR3 reads TGTGCCAGCAGCTTAGTGAAGGATGGCTACACCTTC.

This sequence joins TRBV5-1 and TRBJ1-2; D uncertain. Germline V gene lookup returns CDR1 SGHRS and CDR2 YFSETQ. Trimming took off 2 bases at V and 0 bases at J, with 14 bases between the two ends. The length of the CDR3 is 16 residues. The CDR3 loop reads CASSLDVSLANYGYTF. The CDR3 nucleotides read TGCGCCAGCAGCTTAGACGTTTCCTTAGCTAACTATGGCTACACCTTC.

The V gene is TRBV15, the J gene TRBJ2-5; a weak D match, TRBD1 (6 bases). CDR3 length equals 16 residues. CDR1 and CDR2 from the germline V gene are LNHNV and YYDKDF (reference sequence). V was trimmed by 7 bases and J by 1 base, leaving 19 bases between them. The CDR3 DNA follows: TGTGCCACCACCCATTCATGGGGGCGAACCCAAGAGACCCAGTACTTC. This translates into CATTHSWGRTQETQYF. The variable domain in full, completed from reference TRBV15 and TRBJ2-5, reads DAMVIQNPRYQVTQFGKPVTLSCSQTLNHNVMYWYQQKSSQAPKLLFHYYDKDFNNEADTPDNFQSRRPNTSFCFLDIRSPGLGDTAMYLCATTHSWGRTQETQYFGPGTRLLVL.

With respect to this clone: Other DNA sequences of this sample code for an identical CDR3. The V and J genes are TRBV7-9 and TRBJ1-2; possibly TRBD1 for D (5 bases). Germline lookup yields CDR1 SEHNR and CDR2 FQNEAQ (reference sequence). The CDR3 length is 13 residues. V lost 5 bases and J 2 bases, leaving 9 bases between the germline ends. CDR3 in amino acids: CASSPTANYGYTF. The DNA of the CDR3 is TGTGCCAGCAGCCCGACAGCCAACTATGGCTACACCTTC.

The J gene is TRBJ2-3, the V gene TRBV5-8, with D tentatively TRBD2 (5 bases). Germline V gives CDR1 SGHTS, CDR2 YDEGEE. Trimming took off 4 bases at V and 0 bases at J, with 12 bases between the two ends. CDR3 length: 15 residues. The DNA for the CDR3 is TGTGCCAGCAGCCGCGGGTCTACTAGCACAGATACGCAGTATTTT. This translates into CASSRGSTSTDTQYF.

V is TRBV7-6 and J is TRBJ2-3; TRBD2 aligns across 12 bases. With V trimmed by 3 bases and J by 2 bases, 9 bases remained unmatched. Germline V gives CDR1 SGHVS, CDR2 FNYEAQ. The CDR3 is 18 residues long. The CDR3 protein is CASSFGLAGWGNTDTQYF. For the CDR3, the DNA is TGTGCCAGCAGCTTCGGACTAGCGGGATGGGGGAACACAGATACGCAGTATTTT.

The rearrangement uses TRBV5-8 and TRBJ2-2; 14 nucleotides match TRBD2. Per the germline V gene, CDR1 is SGHTS and CDR2 is YDEGEE. The CDR3 runs 20 residues. With 3 bases clipped from V and 2 bases from J, the junction kept 12 bases outside the gene matches. The CDR3: CASSSPGLAGGDINTGELFF. Here the CDR3 DNA reads TGTGCCAGCAGCTCTCCCGGACTAGCGGGAGGAGACATAAACACCGGGGAGCTGTTTTTT.

The V gene is TRBV7-3, the J gene TRBJ2-1; no reliable D call. Trimming removed 1 base at V and 0 bases at J, with 7 bases between. The CDR3 is 15 amino acids. CDR1 SGHTA and CDR2 FQGTGA come from the germline V gene. The CDR3 sequence: CASSLRVSSYNEQFF. In nucleotides, the CDR3 is TGTGCCAGCAGCTTAAGAGTTAGCTCCTACAATGAGCAGTTCTTC.